This record looks at one T cell receptor (beta chain) sequence and its context. Antigen unknown. Sequencing used immunoSEQ multiplex PCR; TCRdb keeps in-frame clones, though not all of them. The sample gives about 2.3 million clones, just over 90% of which show up once; 0.39% is in the top ten. The V end lost 3 bases, the J end lost 2 bases, and 15 bases lay between the germline ends. The CDR3 covers 16 residues. Per the germline V gene, CDR1 is SNHLY and CDR2 is FYNNEI. This record belongs to a study of shared clonotypes between healthy human individuals. The study's findings and limits: Naive subsets generally had larger estimated richness than memory subsets.

Memory CD4+ cells were the fraction left after CD45RA+ naive selection. This TCR was sampled from a man between 18 and 35 years old in good health. Some clones in this sample may be carry-over from other donors' samples. The chain has TRBV2 and TRBJ2-3; either TRBD1 or TRBD2 may supply D (5 bases each). The specimen was naive CD4+ T cells from PBMCs. Subset here: CD45RA+ positively selected. The DNA for the CDR3 is TGTGCCAGCAGTGATATGGGGGTAAGAACCACAGATACGCAGTATTTT. Amino acids: CASSDMGVRTTDTQYF.